Here is one TCR beta chain with its context. Original data processing: Amplification of reference gene primers provided the estimated nucleated cell counts. Sequencing was performed with immunoSEQ multiplex PCR; in TCRdb, only in-frame clones are kept and a portion is missing. V and J calls plus clone size are reproduced from that table; the DNA served to infer D and trimming. The sample shows around 190,000 clones, about four fifths of them seen only once. Trimming took off 4 bases at V and 2 bases at J, with 9 bases between the two ends. This CDR3 is 13 amino acids long. CDR1 and CDR2 from the germline V gene are KGHSH and LQKENI. These data are taken from a study of blood T cell repertoires in COVID-19. Study-level background: Donors in the United States, Italy and Spain gave samples during acute or convalescent COVID-19. PBMCs, B-cell-depleted T cells, or T cells were the source of the cDNA or gDNA that made up the material.

J is TRBJ2-7 and V is TRBV18; D perhaps matches TRBD1 (5 bases). The sequenced material came from peripheral blood. This clonotype was obtained from a man aged 60-69 years with acute or convalescent COVID-19. DNA for the CDR3: TGTGCCAGCTCACAACAGGATGCCTACGAGCAGTACTTC. Protein sequence: CASSQQDAYEQYF.